This T cell receptor beta chain was observed in a study of molecular identifiers for immune sequencing clone quantification. CDR1 and CDR2 (germline): DFQATT, SNEGSKA (reference sequence). The CDR3 has 15 amino acids. V lost 2 bases, J lost 2 bases, and 6 bases stayed unmatched. General study points: In naive cells, under 1% of molecules belonged to clones above 20 RNA copies, against over 98% in effector cells.

TCRdb independently ran MiXCR on the PCR reads; one entry per CDR3 protein. The repertoire holds over 600,000 distinct CDR3 sequences, with about 20% as singletons. Regarding this clonotype: Its antigen is not identified.

Material for sequencing was naive CD8+ T cells from blood, with Jurkat cell RNA spiked in. Subset noted: FACS-sorted CD8+CD4-CCR7+CD45RA+ naive T cells. The rearrangement uses TRBV20-1 and TRBJ2-7; 10 bases are shared with TRBD2. The receptor comes from a human donor in good health. Some libraries in this study had Jurkat cell RNA spiked in. CDR3 protein: CSARSIAGGPYEQYF. The CDR3 nucleotides read TGCAGTGCTAGATCAATAGCGGGAGGACCCTACGAGCAGTACTTC.